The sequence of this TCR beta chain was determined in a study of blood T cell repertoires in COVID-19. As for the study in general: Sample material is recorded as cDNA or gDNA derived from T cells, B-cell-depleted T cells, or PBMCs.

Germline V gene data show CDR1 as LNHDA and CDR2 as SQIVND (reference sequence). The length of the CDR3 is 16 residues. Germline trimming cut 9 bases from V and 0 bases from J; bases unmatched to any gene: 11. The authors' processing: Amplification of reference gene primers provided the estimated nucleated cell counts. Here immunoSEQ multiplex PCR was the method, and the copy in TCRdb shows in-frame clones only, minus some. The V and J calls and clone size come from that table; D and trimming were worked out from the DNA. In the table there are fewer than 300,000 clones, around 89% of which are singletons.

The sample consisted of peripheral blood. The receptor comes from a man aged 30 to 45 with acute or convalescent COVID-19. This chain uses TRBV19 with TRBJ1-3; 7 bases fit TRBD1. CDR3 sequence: CASNRGRVSSGNTIYF. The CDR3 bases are TGTGCCAGCAACAGGGGCCGCGTCAGCTCTGGAAACACCATATATTTT.